This paragraph covers one T cell receptor beta chain sequence. The sample holds many counts of this clonotype. Its antigen is still unknown. No base-level quality is on record; no much larger clone is a single base apart. Amplification of TCR beta CDR3 regions was carried out from RNA transcripts. The TCR CDR3 was subjected to a first round of RT-PCR using the HTBI primer set and the Qiagen OneStep RT-PCR kit. Libraries were constructed in a second round of multiplex PCR, after which size selection and purification were performed. Libraries were sequenced paired-end with 100 bp reads on an Illumina HiSeq2000. In the source study's methods: SOAPnuke was used to process the raw data, with reads discarded if the reads contained adapters or uncalled bases, had a mean Phred below 15, or lacked an exact constant-primer or identifier match. High-quality paired reads were merged using COPE v1.2.5, and each unique nucleotide sequence was defined as a clonotype. MiTCR v1.1 was used to align clonotypes to the IMGT TRBV, TRBD and TRBJ reference segments. Only V-J combinations with frequency above 0.0001, covering 99% to 99.2% of repertoires, were analysed. A TCS score was defined as the ratio between F50 (clonal expansion) and ExV (chaos), using BLOSUM62-based TCRdist between CDR3 peptides within each V-J. Welch's t-statistics and random forest reduced 500 to 550 V-J features to 13, which were used in a naive Bayes classifier (R e1071). TCRdb reprocessing: public reads trimmed at Q25 with fastp, clones called with MiXCR, in-frame beta chains kept. Identical CDR3 proteins give one entry, which carries the most common genes and DNA. The V and J calls come from TCRdb's annotation, not from the publication. This sample gives about 560,000 distinct CDR3 sequences in total; around 15% of them show up just once. The ten largest make up around 14% of the sample.

A patient counted as having stable Graves' hyperthyroidism if no progression to ophthalmopathy occurred over 18 months of follow-up. The hyperthyroidism patients were between 18 and 65 years old and newly diagnosed, with a disease duration of less than 2 months. Any patient with an uncontrolled infection, another autoimmune disease, pregnancy or lactation was excluded. Clinical symptoms, serum thyroxine and TRAb, thyroid ultrasound, and orbital computed tomography formed the basis for the diagnoses. PBMCs were isolated from roughly 10 ml of fresh peripheral blood by Ficoll-Paque density gradient centrifugation. Total RNA was extracted using Trizol reagent, and RNA quality was assessed on an Agilent 2100 Bioanalyzer. The CDR3, from cysteine to phenylalanine, totals 14 residues. CDR3 DNA is the only sequence kept; it has 42 bases, read in frame from the first base. Via the germline V gene, CDR1 is MNHNS and CDR2 SASEGT. The trim is 8 bases for V and 1 base for J, with a gap of 14 bases between the germline ends.

This record comes from a study of T cells in Graves' hyperthyroidism and ophthalmopathy (dated 2019 in TCRdb). For the study in its entirety: Peripheral blood was sampled at the time of initial diagnosis, prior to any treatment. For training and testing, the 100 or so patients in the discovery cohort were randomly divided in a 7:3 ratio. The paper reports TCR Vbeta CDR3 sequencing of approximately 140 peripheral blood samples: approximately 43 ophthalmopathy, fewer than 85 hyperthyroidism and approximately 17 progressor patients. In six Graves' hyperthyroidism patients, the study also compared T-cell repertoires from thyroid tissue with T-cell repertoires from blood. After blood sampling, hyperthyroidism patients were treated with methimazole at a starting dose of 30 mg daily, and ophthalmopathy patients were treated with high-dose intravenous methylprednisolone. TCR V-J signatures able to tell the groups apart were searched for in a discovery cohort of 90 to 100 patients, of whom more than 40 had Graves' ophthalmopathy and about 60 had stable Graves' hyperthyroidism. An independent validation cohort of fewer than 20 hyperthyroidism patients and about 16 patients who later progressed to ophthalmopathy tested prospective prediction of ophthalmopathy. Findings and caveats that apply to the study as a whole: Ophthalmopathy was separated from stable hyperthyroidism by a 13 V-J signature model, with approximately 85% sensitivity and roughly 81% specificity obtained in cross-validation and 80%/75% obtained in testing. Most expanded thyroid clonotypes (frequency above 0.001) were also found in blood, which suggests that blood repertoires may mirror thyroid immune responses. No statistical method was used to fix the sample size in advance, and group allocation was not hidden from the investigators. In validation, the model predicted progression to ophthalmopathy with 60% to 71% sensitivity and 72.22% specificity, a median of about 6.7 months before onset.

The chain was built from TRBV6-1 and TRBJ1-1; the D gene lacks a confident call. The receptor was isolated from a woman aged 40 to 50 with Graves' hyperthyroidism. Sequencing was carried out using blood. The CDR3 protein sequence reads: CASRGREPNTEAFF. The DNA is as follows: TGTGCCAGCCGAGGAAGGGAGCCGAACACTGAAGCTTTCTTT.